The present T cell receptor (beta chain) was sequenced within a study of shared clonotypes between healthy human individuals. Turning to the study itself: Two women and a few men aged 18 to 49 made up the donors. There were three CD4 naive, three CD4 memory, two CD8 naive and one CD8 memory plates per donor. General study results and limits: Clonotype sharing across donors was expected to vary with sequencing depth.

Sequencing used immunoSEQ multiplex PCR; TCRdb keeps in-frame clones, though not all of them. This sample has around 2.1 million clones, with more than 85% found just once. As defined, naive CD8 cells were CD45RO-negative and positively selected for CCR7, with terminally differentiated effector memory CD45RA+ cells excluded. HIV-negative, healthy adults without recent acute infections or vaccinations were the donors. Of note for this clone: Antigen specificity is unknown.

Germline CDR1 and CDR2: SGHNT and YYREEE (reference sequence). CDR3 size: 13 residues. V gave up 4 bases and J gave up 5 bases, with 12 bases separating them. The specimen was naive CD8+ T cells from PBMCs. The TCR sequence derives from a man aged 18 to 30 in good health. Some clones in this sample may be carry-over from other donors' samples. This chain links TRBV5-4 with TRBJ2-5; D is perhaps TRBD2 (5 bases). The CDR3 DNA follows: TGTGCCAGCAGCGCCGCGGAGGAGGAGACCCAGTACTTC. It translates to CASSAAEEETQYF. Drawing the rest from reference TRBV5-4 and TRBJ2-5, the complete variable domain is ETGVTQSPTHLIKTRGQQVTLRCSSQSGHNTVSWYQQALGQGPQFIFQYYREEENGRGNFPPRFSGLQFPNYSSELNVNALELDDSALYLCASSAAEEETQYFGPGTRLLVL.